Below are 9 T cell receptor beta chains sequenced from a single sample in a study of blood T cell repertoires in COVID-19. Libraries were prepared by immunoSEQ multiplex PCR; TCRdb keeps only in-frame clonotypes and omits some of them. The sample carries around 220,000 clones, more than 65% recorded once. Input material: peripheral blood. The receptors stem from a woman between 40 and 55 years old with active or convalescent COVID-19.

The chain uses TRBV27 and TRBJ1-4; no firm D call. This CDR3 has 15 amino acids. The V gene's germline CDR1 is MNHEY and CDR2 SMNVEV (reference sequence). Trimming took 2 bases from V and 1 from J, leaving 8 bases between them. CDR3 in amino acids: CASSLVQETNEKLFF. The CDR3 DNA reads TGTGCCAGCAGTTTAGTTCAGGAAACTAATGAAAAACTGTTTTTT.

J is TRBJ2-5 and V is TRBV7-9; 9 nucleotides line up with TRBD1. The length of the CDR3 is 13 residues. Trimming took 4 bases from V and 7 from J; bases not matched to a gene: 4. Germline-derived CDR1 and CDR2 are SEHNR and FQNEAQ (reference sequence). The CDR3 nucleotides read TGTGCCAGCAGCTCGGGACAGGGCGGGACCCAGTACTTC. It translates to CASSSGQGGTQYF.

CDR3 coding DNA: TGCGCCAGCAGCTTGGACGGAGCGGAGACCCAGTACTTC. It encodes CASSLDGAETQYF. The V gene is TRBV5-1, the J gene TRBJ2-5; no reliable D call. Germline CDR1 SGHRS, CDR2 YFSETQ. V was pared by 0 bases and J by 5 bases, with 8 bases between. The CDR3 totals 13 residues.

This chain links TRBV5-1 with TRBJ1-1; D may be TRBD1 (6 bases). Trimming removed 2 bases at V and 0 bases at J, with 17 bases between. Germline CDR1 and CDR2: SGHRS and YFSETQ. The CDR3 length is 17 residues. The CDR3 protein is CASSLGGLRGLNTEAFF. The CDR3 DNA reads TGCGCCAGCAGCTTAGGGGGTCTTAGGGGCTTGAACACTGAAGCTTTCTTT. Full variable domain (outside the CDR3, taken from reference TRBV5-1 and TRBJ1-1): KAGVTQTPRYLIKTRGQQVTLSCSPISGHRSVSWYQQTPGQGLQFLFEYFSETQRNKGNFPGRFSGRQFSNSRSEMNVSTLELGDSALYLCASSLGGLRGLNTEAFFGQGTRLTVV.

The chain uses TRBV5-1 and TRBJ1-4; a possible D gene is TRBD1 (5 bases). The germline gives CDR1 SGHRS, CDR2 YFSETQ. The CDR3 runs to 14 residues. The V end was cut by 0 bases, the J end by 8 bases, with 11 bases between. The CDR3 DNA sequence: TGCGCCAGCAGCTTGGGGGGCGCCGGGGAAAAACTGTTTTTT. This sequence encodes CASSLGGAGEKLFF.

The chain combines TRBV6-6 with TRBJ1-6, with 8 bases lining up with TRBD1. The J segment lost 7 bases and the V segment lost 8 bases, leaving 7 bases of the junction unmatched. Germline CDR1 is MNHNY and CDR2 is SVGAGI (reference sequence). This CDR3 has 14 residues. For the CDR3, the DNA is TGTGCCAGCCATACCAGGGGGCGAAATTCACCCCTCCACTTT. Its protein product is CASHTRGRNSPLHF.

The V gene is TRBV2, the J gene TRBJ1-3, with 10 bases identical to TRBD1. Trimming cost V 3 bases and J 4 bases; bases outside gene matches: 3. Per the germline V gene, CDR1 is SNHLY and CDR2 is FYNNEI. This CDR3 spans 15 amino acids. CDR3 region: CASSEGTGAGNTIYF. The CDR3 DNA follows: TGTGCCAGCAGTGAGGGGACAGGGGCGGGAAACACCATATATTTT.

The genes are TRBV2 and TRBJ1-6, with TRBD1 matching over 8 bases. Losses at the gene ends were 8 bases for V and 11 bases for J; bases not matched to a gene: 14. Looked up from germline, CDR1 is SNHLY and CDR2 is FYNNEI. This CDR3 is built from 15 residues. CDR3 nucleotides: TGTGCCAGCGCCCCGTCGTACAGGGGGTTTGCACCCCTCCACTTT. Its translation: CASAPSYRGFAPLHF.

This chain connects TRBV11-2 to TRBJ2-1; 9 nucleotides match TRBD2. CDR1 is SGHAT, CDR2 FQNNGV, per germline. The CDR3 covers 17 residues. J lost 8 bases, V lost 3 bases, and 14 bases had no gene match. The CDR3 here is CASSFPLAGDTEDEQFF. CDR3 nucleotides: TGTGCCAGCAGCTTCCCTTTAGCGGGGGACACGGAGGATGAGCAGTTCTTC. The complete variable domain, with remaining parts taken from reference TRBV11-2 and TRBJ2-1, reads EAGVAQSPRYKIIEKRQSVAFWCNPISGHATLYWYQQILGQGPKLLIQFQNNGVVDDSQLPKDRFSAERLKGVDSTLKIQPAKLEDSAVYLCASSFPLAGDTEDEQFFGPGTRLTVL.